Detailed here is one TCR beta chain. The entry originates in a study of T cell responses to AZD1222 COVID-19 vaccine. The method was immunoSEQ multiplex PCR; TCRdb's version includes in-frame clones alone and lacks a portion of them. The repertoire holds over 65,000 clones, about nine tenths seen once, with less than 9% in the top ten. CDR1 and CDR2 from the germline V gene are LGHDT and YNNKEL (reference sequence). The CDR3 contains 19 residues. The J segment lost 6 bases and the V segment lost 0 bases, leaving 14 bases of the junction unmatched. The chain employs TRBV3-1 (or the pseudogene TRBV3-2) and TRBJ2-2; TRBD2 matches 9 bases. The sequencing here drew on peripheral blood, taken 28 days after the second AZD1222 dose. This sequence was found in an adult who received the AZD1222 COVID-19 vaccine. Written as DNA, the CDR3 is TGTGCCAGCAGCCAAGATCTTAGAACGCTAGCGGGATTAGCCGGGGAGCTGTTTTTT. Translation gives CASSQDLRTLAGLAGELFF.